A single T cell receptor (beta chain) is shown here with its context. Its specificity is unknown. From germline, CDR1 is MGHRA and CDR2 YSYEKL. The V gene end was trimmed by 4 bases and the J gene end by 5 bases; junction bases not matched to a gene: 3. There are 14 residues in the CDR3. The repertoire was sequenced with immunoSEQ multiplex PCR; TCRdb's copy has only in-frame clones and lacks some. The sample lists some 41,000 clones, around 87% seen once, with 3.5% to 4% in the top ten. This sample is part of a study of OX40 agonist ivuxolimab in advanced cancers. Study in general: Three patients, one with hepatocellular carcinoma and two with cutaneous melanoma, responded partially.

Study-wide results and limits: In the expanded peripheral T cells, antigen specificity was never determined. It was also the case that some nonresponders had low normalized T-cell clonal expansion.

The chain couples TRBV4-1 to TRBJ2-2; 8 bases line up with TRBD1. The receptor comes from an adult with an advanced solid tumor such as melanoma, head and neck, liver or kidney cancer. The sequencing used CD4+ or CD8+ T cells sorted from blood, collected in a trial of the OX40 agonist ivuxolimab. CDR3 amino acids: CASSRTGITGELFF. DNA of the CDR3: TGCGCCAGCAGCCGGACAGGGATTACCGGGGAGCTGTTTTTT.